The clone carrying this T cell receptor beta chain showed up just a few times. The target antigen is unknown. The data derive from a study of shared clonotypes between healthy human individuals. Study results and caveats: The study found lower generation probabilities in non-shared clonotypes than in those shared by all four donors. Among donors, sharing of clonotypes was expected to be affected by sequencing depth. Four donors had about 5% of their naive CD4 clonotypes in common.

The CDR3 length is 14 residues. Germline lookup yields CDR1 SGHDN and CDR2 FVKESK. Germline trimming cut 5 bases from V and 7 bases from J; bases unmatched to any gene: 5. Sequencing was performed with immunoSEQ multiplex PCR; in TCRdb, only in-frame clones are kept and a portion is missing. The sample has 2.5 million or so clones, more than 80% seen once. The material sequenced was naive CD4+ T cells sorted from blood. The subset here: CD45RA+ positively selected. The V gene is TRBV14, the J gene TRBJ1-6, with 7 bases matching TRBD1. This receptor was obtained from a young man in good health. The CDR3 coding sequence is TGTGCCAGCAGCATGCAGGGGGAGAATTCACCCCTCCACTTT. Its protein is CASSMQGENSPLHF.